A single sample is the source of the 13 T cell receptor beta chains below, sequenced in a study of PD-1 blockade in mismatch repair-deficient tumors. Data came from immunoSEQ multiplex PCR; TCRdb stores just in-frame clones and leaves some out. The sample carries tens of thousands of clones, approximately 85% recorded once. The source was peripheral blood, collected 2 weeks after starting pembrolizumab. The receptors were gathered from an adult with mismatch repair-deficient cancer.

V is TRBV27 and J is TRBJ2-7; unclear D gene. Germline V lookup: CDR1 MNHEY, CDR2 SMNVEV (reference sequence). The CDR3 runs 11 residues. V was shortened by 8 bases and J by 3 bases, with 8 bases between the two germline ends. The CDR3 DNA sequence: TGTGCCAGCGGCTGGAACTACGAGCAGTACTTC. Its translation: CASGWNYEQYF.

The rearrangement uses TRBV27 and TRBJ2-1; tentative D call: TRBD2 (6 bases). This CDR3 comprises 14 residues. Trimming cost V 4 bases and J 1 base, with 8 bases left between them. Per the germline V gene, CDR1 is MNHEY and CDR2 is SMNVEV (reference sequence). The CDR3 bases are TGTGCCAGCAGTTGGGGACTTTCCTACAATGAGCAGTTCTTC. The encoded protein is CASSWGLSYNEQFF.

This chain uses TRBV14 with TRBJ1-2; 10 bases match TRBD1. Germline CDR1 is SGHDN and CDR2 is FVKESK. This CDR3 spans 15 amino acids. V was clipped by 4 bases and J by 3 bases; unmatched bases: 5. The CDR3 protein is CASSPWDRGYYGYTF. Written as DNA, the CDR3 is TGTGCCAGCAGCCCCTGGGACAGGGGTTACTATGGCTACACCTTC. Based on the CDR3 plus reference TRBV14 and TRBJ1-2, the full variable domain is EAGVTQFPSHSVIEKGQTVTLRCDPISGHDNLYWYRRVMGKEIKFLLHFVKESKQDESGMPNNRFLAERTGGTYSTLKVQPAELEDSGVYFCASSPWDRGYYGYTFGSGTRLTVV.

The V and J genes are TRBV15 and TRBJ2-1; possibly TRBD1 for D (5 bases). With 1 base removed from V and 6 bases from J, the gap between germline ends came to 10 bases. The CDR3 sequence is 14 residues long. Germline loops: CDR1 LNHNV, CDR2 YYDKDF (reference sequence). The CDR3, as DNA: TGTGCCACCAGCAGAGTCGTAGGGGTCAATGAGCAGTTCTTC. It yields the protein CATSRVVGVNEQFF. Together with reference TRBV15 and TRBJ2-1, the CDR3 gives the full variable domain: DAMVIQNPRYQVTQFGKPVTLSCSQTLNHNVMYWYQQKSSQAPKLLFHYYDKDFNNEADTPDNFQSRRPNTSFCFLDIRSPGLGDTAMYLCATSRVVGVNEQFFGPGTRLTVL.

The chain carries TRBV5-1 and TRBJ2-1; D gene unclear. CDR1 and CDR2 (germline): SGHRS, YFSETQ. The germline V and J ends were trimmed by 2 bases and 0 bases, with 6 bases remaining between them. The CDR3 runs 14 residues. DNA of the CDR3: TGCGCCAGCAGCTTAGTAAGCTCCTACAATGAGCAGTTCTTC. It yields the protein CASSLVSSYNEQFF.

The chain links TRBV6-5 to TRBJ2-6; unclear D gene. CDR1 is MNHEY, CDR2 SVGAGI, per germline. The V end lost 5 bases, the J end lost 2 bases, and 10 bases lay between the germline ends. The CDR3 is 15 amino acids. The CDR3 coding sequence is TGTGCCAGCAGTCTTAGCCGTCCTGGGGCCAACGTCCTGACTTTC. Protein sequence: CASSLSRPGANVLTF.

The chain couples TRBV30 to TRBJ1-5, with a tentative D call TRBD1 (5 bases). Trimming cost V 0 bases and J 1 base, with 13 bases left between them. Looked up from germline, CDR1 is GTSNPN and CDR2 is SVGIG (reference sequence). The CDR3 spans 16 residues. The CDR3 region has the DNA TGTGCCTGGAGTGTTGTTGCAGGGAGGAGCAATCAGCCCCAGCATTTT. Translated, it gives CAWSVVAGRSNQPQHF.

This rearrangement joins TRBV11-3 to TRBJ2-2; D may be TRBD1 or TRBD2 (5 bases each). Trimming pared 1 base from V and 6 bases from J, leaving 15 bases between. The CDR3 runs to 16 residues. Germline loops: CDR1 SGHNT, CDR2 YENEEA. Here the CDR3 DNA reads TGTGCCAGCAGCTTAGGAGGGCCTGGGGGTCCCGGGGAGCTGTTTTTT. Translation: CASSLGGPGGPGELFF.

This chain joins TRBV7-8 and TRBJ2-7, with D hard to call. This CDR3 is 13 amino acids long. V lost 0 bases, J lost 4 bases, and 7 bases lay in between. Germline V CDR1 and CDR2: SGHVS, FQNEAQ. CDR3 region: CASSLASRYEQYF. For the CDR3, the DNA is TGTGCCAGCAGCTTAGCTTCTCGGTACGAGCAGTACTTC.

Here the CDR3 reads CASSRDRDQPQHF. CDR3 sequence (DNA): TGTGCCAGCTCACGGGACAGGGATCAGCCCCAGCATTTT. This rearrangement joins TRBV18 to TRBJ1-5; 9 positions match TRBD1. The germline gives CDR1 KGHSH, CDR2 LQKENI. The CDR3 spans 13 residues. After removal of 4 bases from V and 5 bases from J, the junction contained 0 bases not matched to a gene.

V gene TRBV2 combines with J gene TRBJ1-3; possibly TRBD1 for D (5 bases). Deletions cut 6 bases from V and 3 bases from J, with 15 bases between. Germline-derived CDR1 and CDR2 are SNHLY and FYNNEI. The CDR3 extends over 15 amino acids. The CDR3 region is CASRSNAGIGNTIYF. The CDR3 bases are TGTGCCAGCAGAAGCAACGCAGGGATTGGAAACACCATATATTTT.

V usage is TRBV5-4 and J usage is TRBJ1-2, with 8 bases identical to TRBD1. Germline assignment: CDR1 SGHNT and CDR2 YYREEE (reference sequence). V lost 4 bases to trimming and J lost 3 bases; unmatched junction nucleotides: 5. The CDR3 totals 14 residues. CDR3 amino acids: CASSPGQAYYGYTF. The CDR3 nucleotides read TGTGCCAGCAGCCCGGGACAGGCCTACTATGGCTACACCTTC.

As DNA, the CDR3 is TGTGCCTGGAGTGTCCCGGTCCTCGGGGATACGCAGTATTTT. Amino acids: CAWSVPVLGDTQYF. The chain combines TRBV30 with TRBJ2-3; D is ambiguous. The CDR3 runs 14 residues. V was cut by 0 bases and J by 6 bases, with 13 bases left in between. Germline CDR1 GTSNPN, CDR2 SVGIG (reference sequence).